The present TCR beta chain was sequenced within a study of blood T cells in healthy people across ages. Study background: About one barcoded TCR beta cDNA was captured per two T cells.

V lost 2 bases to trimming and J lost 6 bases; unmatched junction nucleotides: 5. CDR1 and CDR2 (germline): ENHRY, SYGVKD. The CDR3 sequence is 14 residues long. Through a sample-barcoded 5' primer and a J-beta primer mix, a second PCR was run for roughly 6 to 12 cycles. MiXCR, run by TCRdb on the 5' RACE reads, gives a single entry per CDR3 protein. Of some 1.8 million distinct CDR3 sequences listed, about 39% were seen once; the top ten hold 20% to 25%. Material: blood. The rearrangement links TRBV10-3 to TRBJ1-2; TRBD1 matches at 8 bases. The sequence came from a human donor in good health. The CDR3 here is CAISELTGVDGYTF. CDR3 DNA: TGTGCCATCAGTGAGCTGACAGGGGTGGATGGCTACACCTTC.